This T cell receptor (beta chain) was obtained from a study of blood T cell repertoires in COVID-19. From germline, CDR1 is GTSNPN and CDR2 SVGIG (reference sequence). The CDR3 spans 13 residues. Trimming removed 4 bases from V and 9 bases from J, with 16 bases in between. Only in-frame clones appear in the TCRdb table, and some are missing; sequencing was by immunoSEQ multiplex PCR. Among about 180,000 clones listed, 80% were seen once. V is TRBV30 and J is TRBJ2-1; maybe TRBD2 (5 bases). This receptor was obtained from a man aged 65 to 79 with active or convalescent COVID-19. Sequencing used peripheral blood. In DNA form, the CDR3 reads TGTGCCTGGACCCCGGGGTTGAAGGGTGAGCAGTTCTTC. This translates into CAWTPGLKGEQFF.